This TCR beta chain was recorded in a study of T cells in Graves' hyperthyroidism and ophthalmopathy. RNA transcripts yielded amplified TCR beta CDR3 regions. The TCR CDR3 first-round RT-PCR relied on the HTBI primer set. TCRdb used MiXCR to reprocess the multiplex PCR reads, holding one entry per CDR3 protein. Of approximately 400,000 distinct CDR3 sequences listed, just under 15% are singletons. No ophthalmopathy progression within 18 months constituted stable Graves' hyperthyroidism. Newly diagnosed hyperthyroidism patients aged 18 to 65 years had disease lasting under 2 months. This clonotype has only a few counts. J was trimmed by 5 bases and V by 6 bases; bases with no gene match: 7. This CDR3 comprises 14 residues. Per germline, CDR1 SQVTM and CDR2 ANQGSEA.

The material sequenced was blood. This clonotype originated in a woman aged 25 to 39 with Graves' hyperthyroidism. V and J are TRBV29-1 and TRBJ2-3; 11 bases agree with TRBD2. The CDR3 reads CSVPRLAGGDTQYF. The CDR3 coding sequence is TGCAGCGTGCCTCGGCTAGCGGGAGGAGATACGCAGTATTTT.